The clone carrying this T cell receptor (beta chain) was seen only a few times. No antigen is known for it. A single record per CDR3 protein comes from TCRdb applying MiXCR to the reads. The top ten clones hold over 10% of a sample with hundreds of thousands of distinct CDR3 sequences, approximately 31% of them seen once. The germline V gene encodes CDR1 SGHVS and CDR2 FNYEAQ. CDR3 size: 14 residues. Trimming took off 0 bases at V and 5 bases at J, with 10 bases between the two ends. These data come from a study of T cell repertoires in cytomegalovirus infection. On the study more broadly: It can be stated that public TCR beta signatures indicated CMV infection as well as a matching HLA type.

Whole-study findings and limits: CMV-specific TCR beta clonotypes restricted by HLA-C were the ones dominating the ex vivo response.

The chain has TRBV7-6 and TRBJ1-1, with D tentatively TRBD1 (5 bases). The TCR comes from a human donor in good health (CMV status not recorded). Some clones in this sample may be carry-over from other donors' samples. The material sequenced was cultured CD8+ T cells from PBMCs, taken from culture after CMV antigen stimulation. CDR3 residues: CASSLARGWTEAFF. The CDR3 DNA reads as TGTGCCAGCAGCTTAGCCCGGGGGTGGACTGAAGCTTTCTTT.